One sample yielded the 32 T cell receptor beta chains listed below, sequenced in a study of blood T cell repertoires in COVID-19. TCRdb's copy holds only in-frame clones and misses some; the assay was immunoSEQ multiplex PCR. The repertoire holds about 140,000 clones, with 70% to 90% as singletons. The sequencing input was peripheral blood. These receptors came from a human donor with acute or convalescent COVID-19. The donor label of this sample is uncertain.

The gene calls are TRBV9 and TRBJ2-3, with a tentative D call TRBD2 (7 bases). The V gene lost 6 bases and the J gene lost 1 base, with 18 bases spanning the gap. The CDR3 has 16 amino acids. Germline values: CDR1 SGDLS, CDR2 YYNGEE. In DNA form, the CDR3 reads TGTGCCAGCAAGATGGGGGGGGCCTCTGGCACAGATACGCAGTATTTT. Protein: CASKMGGASGTDTQYF.

This chain uses TRBV6-6 with TRBJ1-1; possibly TRBD1 for D (6 bases). The germline V gene encodes CDR1 MNHNY and CDR2 SVGAGI (reference sequence). Trimming pared 0 bases from V and 6 bases from J, leaving 8 bases between. The CDR3 has 13 residues. CDR3: CASSYSRTAEAFF. In nucleotides, the CDR3 is TGTGCCAGCAGTTACTCCCGGACAGCTGAAGCTTTCTTT.

J is TRBJ1-5 and V is TRBV6-6, with D maybe TRBD1 (6 bases). Trimming left V 3 bases short and J 0 bases short, with 9 bases between. The CDR3 contains 15 residues. The germline V gene encodes CDR1 MNHNY and CDR2 SVGAGI (reference sequence). CDR3 nucleotides: TGTGCCAGCAGTTATGGACAGAATAGCAATCAGCCCCAGCATTTT. This sequence encodes CASSYGQNSNQPQHF.

CDR3 DNA: TGTGCCAGCAGCCAAGAAAGTCGGAGGGGAGGGTCTGAAAAACTGTTTTTT. Protein product: CASSQESRRGGSEKLFF. This chain links TRBV3-1 (or the pseudogene TRBV3-2) with TRBJ1-4, with a tentative D call TRBD1 (5 bases). Deletions cut 0 bases from V and 7 bases from J, with 18 bases between. Germline CDR1 is LGHDT and CDR2 is YNNKEL (reference sequence). The length of the CDR3 is 17 residues.

This clone was seen only a few times. The chain uses TRBV18 and TRBJ2-3; possibly TRBD2 for D (6 bases). Trimming shortened V by 2 bases and J by 2 bases, and 11 bases separated the two germline ends. The CDR3 runs to 15 residues. CDR1 is KGHSH, CDR2 LQKENI, per germline. CDR3 protein: CASSPGGRTTDTQYF. CDR3 bases: TGTGCCAGCTCACCAGGGGGGAGGACCACAGATACGCAGTATTTT.

The chain uses TRBV28 and TRBJ2-7; 9 nucleotides agree with TRBD2. Germline CDR1 is MDHEN and CDR2 is SYDVKM. This CDR3 comprises 14 residues. Trimming removed 4 bases from V and 5 bases from J; junction bases left unmatched: 6. The CDR3 DNA sequence: TGTGCCAGCAGTTCCTGGACTAGCGTCGACGAGCAGTACGTC. Protein product: CASSSWTSVDEQYV.

The CDR3, as DNA: TGTGCCACCAGTGTTCGTGGACAGAATGAGCAGTTCTTC. This gives the protein CATSVRGQNEQFF. The chain is built from TRBV24-1 and TRBJ2-1, with TRBD1 as a possible D gene (6 bases). Germline-derived CDR1 and CDR2 are KGHDR and SFDVKD. Trimming shortened V by 5 bases and J by 7 bases, and 11 bases separated the two germline ends. The CDR3 is 13 residues long.

This chain joins TRBV6-2 or TRBV6-3 and TRBJ1-5, with 10 bases lining up with TRBD1. Trimming removed 4 bases from V and 6 bases from J; junction bases left unmatched: 12. CDR3 size: 17 residues. The V gene's germline CDR1 is MNHEY and CDR2 SVGEGT. The CDR3 loop reads CASSSPQTGGLGQPQHF. The DNA of the CDR3 is TGTGCCAGCAGTTCCCCGCAGACAGGGGGCTTAGGTCAGCCCCAGCATTTT.

The chain joins TRBV6-5 to TRBJ1-1; D not certain. Trimming left V 5 bases short and J 1 base short, with 14 bases between. The CDR3 consists of 15 residues. Germline CDR1 reads MNHEY; CDR2 reads SVGAGI. Here the CDR3 DNA reads TGTGCCAGCAGTCCCAGCCCCGGGAAGAACACTGAAGCTTTCTTT. Residues: CASSPSPGKNTEAFF.

On this clone: A read error may produce the germline difference seen at one junction end. The chain recombines TRBV7-7 with TRBJ2-5, with 11 nucleotides matching TRBD2. This CDR3 is 15 amino acids long. Germline CDR1 is SSHAT and CDR2 is FNYEAQ (reference sequence). CDR3 sequence: CASSLTSGSGETQYF. The CDR3 region has the DNA TGTGCTAGCAGCTTAACTAGCGGGAGCGGGGAGACCCAGTACTTC.

This chain uses TRBV5-1 with TRBJ1-2; D is ambiguous. The CDR3 loop spans 13 amino acids. The V and J ends lost 2 bases and 5 bases respectively, with 10 bases between them. Per the germline V gene, CDR1 is SGHRS and CDR2 is YFSETQ. The CDR3 bases are TGCGCCAGCAGCTTCGGACGGACTTATGGCTACACCTTC. It is translated as CASSFGRTYGYTF.

A single count supports this clone. The chain employs TRBV12-3 or TRBV12-4 and TRBJ2-7; 8 positions match TRBD1. The CDR3 length is 12 residues. V lost 4 bases to trimming and J lost 5 bases; unmatched junction nucleotides: 1. CDR3 bases: TGTGCCAGCAGTTCGACAGGGGACGAGCAGTACTTC. The encoded protein is CASSSTGDEQYF.

V usage is TRBV12-5 and J usage is TRBJ1-4, with D uncertain. This CDR3 has 13 amino acids. Germline loops: CDR1 LGHNT, CDR2 FRNRAP. Trimming left V 7 bases short and J 8 bases short, with 14 bases between. DNA of the CDR3: TGTGCTAGTGCCGCGTCGGATAGCGAAAAACTGTTTTTT. Protein: CASAASDSEKLFF. Supplemented by reference TRBV12-5 and TRBJ1-4, the full variable domain reads DARVTQTPRHKVTEMGQEVTMRCQPILGHNTVFWYRQTMMQGLELLAYFRNRAPLDDSGMPKDRFSAEMPDATLATLKIQPSEPRDSAVYFCASAASDSEKLFFGSGTQLSVL.

This chain connects TRBV7-3 to TRBJ2-2; D not resolved. V was shortened by 5 bases and J by 1 base, with 14 bases between the two germline ends. The CDR3 is 16 amino acids. Germline V lookup: CDR1 SGHTA, CDR2 FQGTGA. Written as DNA, the CDR3 is TGTGCCAGCAGCCTGGTGGTAGCTCAGAACACCGGGGAGCTGTTTTTT. Translating gives CASSLVVAQNTGELFF.

The genes are TRBV6-1 and TRBJ2-2, with TRBD1 identical over 9 bases. The J segment lost 4 bases and the V segment lost 4 bases, leaving 7 bases of the junction unmatched. The germline gives CDR1 MNHNS, CDR2 SASEGT. The CDR3 is 16 residues long. The chain's CDR3 is CASSARRTGVTGELFF. The CDR3 bases are TGTGCCAGCAGTGCCCGTCGGACAGGGGTCACCGGGGAGCTGTTTTTT.

The chain is built from TRBV2 and TRBJ1-5; D perhaps matches TRBD1 (5 bases). The germline V gene encodes CDR1 SNHLY and CDR2 FYNNEI. This CDR3 has 14 amino acids. V gave up 6 bases and J gave up 6 bases, with 15 bases separating them. CDR3 nucleotides: TGTGCCAGCAGGGATGACAGAAGGGTTCAGCCCCAGCATTTT. Amino acids: CASRDDRRVQPQHF.

The rearrangement joins TRBV27 to TRBJ2-5; TRBD2 matches at 7 bases. Germline V gene sequence: CDR1 MNHEY, CDR2 SMNVEV (reference sequence). The CDR3 is 13 amino acids. Trimming cost V 3 bases and J 3 bases; bases outside gene matches: 1. The CDR3 region is CASSFGTKETQYF. The CDR3 coding sequence is TGTGCCAGCAGTTTCGGGACTAAAGAGACCCAGTACTTC.

This clone was detected only a few times. The V gene is TRBV6-6, the J gene TRBJ1-5; D is undetermined. The CDR3 is 15 amino acids. V was trimmed by 9 bases and J by 7 bases, leaving 22 bases between them. Germline lookup yields CDR1 MNHNY and CDR2 SVGAGI (reference sequence). CDR3 DNA: TGTGCCAGTAACCGGGAACCGTCTATTGGGCAGCCCCAGCATTTT. It is translated as CASNREPSIGQPQHF.

This clone was counted once. This chain links TRBV13 with TRBJ1-1; no clear D. The CDR3 has 14 amino acids. V dropped 4 bases and J dropped 6 bases, with 15 bases sitting between them. Per germline, CDR1 PRHDT and CDR2 FYEKMQ (reference sequence). Written as DNA, the CDR3 is TGTGCCAGCAGCTCGAATTACCGGGAGGCTGAAGCTTTCTTT. This encodes CASSSNYREAEAFF. Filled out from reference TRBV13 and TRBJ1-1, the complete variable domain reads AAGVIQSPRHLIKEKRETATLKCYPIPRHDTVYWYQQGPGQDPQFLISFYEKMQSDKGSIPDRFSAQQFSDYHSELNMSSLELGDSALYFCASSSNYREAEAFFGQGTRLTVV.

This rearrangement joins TRBV19 to TRBJ1-1; a weak D match, TRBD1 (6 bases). This CDR3 is 21 amino acids long. The germline V gene encodes CDR1 LNHDA and CDR2 SQIVND (reference sequence). The V gene lost 3 bases and the J gene lost 4 bases, with 33 bases spanning the gap. For the CDR3, the DNA is TGTGCCAGTAGTATTTCCCAAACCTCATACAGGGAGGGGAGAGAAGGCACTGAAGCTTTCTTT. Translation gives CASSISQTSYREGREGTEAFF.

The chain combines TRBV28 with TRBJ2-7; no clear D. Per the germline V gene, CDR1 is MDHEN and CDR2 is SYDVKM. There are 14 residues in the CDR3. Trimming removed 1 base from V and 0 bases from J, with 7 bases in between. In DNA form, the CDR3 reads TGTGCCAGCAGTTTATTTGGAGACTCCTACGAGCAGTACTTC. Its translation is CASSLFGDSYEQYF. Combining the CDR3 with reference TRBV28 and TRBJ2-7 gives the whole variable domain DVKVTQSSRYLVKRTGEKVFLECVQDMDHENMFWYRQDPGLGLRLIYFSYDVKMKEKGDIPEGYSVSREKKERFSLILESASTNQTSMYLCASSLFGDSYEQYFGPGTRLTVT.

V and J are TRBV9 and TRBJ1-5; D remains unclear. The V end was cut by 3 bases, the J end by 2 bases, with 21 bases between. Looked up from germline, CDR1 is SGDLS and CDR2 is YYNGEE. CDR3 length: 18 amino acids. CDR3 in DNA: TGTGCCAGCAGCGCAGCTGACGGGAAGGGTTTCGGCAATCAGCCCCAGCATTTT. Translation gives CASSAADGKGFGNQPQHF.

The CDR3 DNA follows: TGTGCCAGCAGCCGTAGTCAAGAGACCCAGTACTTC. It yields the protein CASSRSQETQYF. The chain employs TRBV16 and TRBJ2-5, with D uncertain. Germline V gives CDR1 KGHSY, CDR2 FQNENV. There are 12 residues in the CDR3. Trimming removed 4 bases at V and 2 bases at J, with 5 bases between.

To note about this clone: The sample holds other DNA sequences that translate to the same CDR3. The V gene is TRBV12-3 or TRBV12-4, the J gene TRBJ1-2; TRBD1 aligns across 8 bases. There are 13 residues in the CDR3. Trimming at V came to 2 bases and at J to 5 bases, leaving 1 base not matched to a gene. CDR3 region: CASSLQGAYGYTF. In DNA, the CDR3 is TGTGCCAGCAGTTTACAGGGGGCTTATGGCTACACCTTC.

J is TRBJ2-3 and V is TRBV7-2, with D tentatively TRBD1 (6 bases). CDR3 length: 14 amino acids. Trimming took 7 bases from V and 6 from J, leaving 17 bases between them. Germline CDR1 SGHTA, CDR2 FQGNSA. CDR3 in DNA: TGTGCCAGCAAGATTAGGGGGAGTGCTGATACGCAGTATTTT. This codes for CASKIRGSADTQYF.

This clone appeared a single time. The chain recombines TRBV28 with TRBJ1-5; D might be TRBD1 (6 bases). The CDR3 sequence is 15 residues long. Trimming cost V 2 bases and J 3 bases, with 11 bases left between them. Germline CDR1 is MDHEN and CDR2 is SYDVKM. The CDR3 DNA reads as TGTGCCAGCAGTTTAGGGGGGGCCCCCAATCAGCCCCAGCATTTT. It specifies CASSLGGAPNQPQHF.

V usage is TRBV6-6 and J usage is TRBJ1-2; the match to TRBD1 covers 8 bases. The CDR3 is 14 residues long. The ends lost 7 bases at V and 3 bases at J; junction bases unmatched: 7. Germline CDR1 MNHNY, CDR2 SVGAGI (reference sequence). CDR3 in amino acids: CASILQGGYYGYTF. The CDR3 coding sequence is TGTGCCAGCATCCTACAGGGGGGATACTATGGCTACACCTTC.

V is TRBV21-1 and J is TRBJ2-1; the D segment call TRBD2 is taken from the table without a DNA check. TRBV21-1 is a pseudogene locus. There are 18 residues in the CDR3. CDR3 amino acids: CASSSGTSGSSSYNEQFF. The CDR3 DNA is TGTGCCAGCAGCTCCGGGACTAGCGGGTCGAGCTCCTACAATGAGCAGTTCTTC.

The chain joins TRBV7-8 to TRBJ2-7; 8 bases map to TRBD1. This CDR3 comprises 16 residues. With V trimmed by 5 bases and J by 2 bases, 11 bases remained unmatched. Germline-derived CDR1 and CDR2 are SGHVS and FQNEAQ. CDR3 nucleotide sequence: TGTGCCAGCAGCCGTTTTCGAGACAGGGGTACCTACGAGCAGTACTTC. Translating it yields CASSRFRDRGTYEQYF.

The chain combines TRBV30 with TRBJ2-5, with TRBD2 matching over 7 bases. This CDR3 region has 14 residues. Germline V gene lookup returns CDR1 GTSNPN and CDR2 SVGIG (reference sequence). The J segment lost 5 bases and the V segment lost 3 bases, leaving 9 bases of the junction unmatched. CDR3 amino acids: CAWRALAAPETQYF. CDR3 in DNA: TGTGCCTGGAGAGCTCTAGCGGCCCCGGAGACCCAGTACTTC.

The V gene is TRBV19, the J gene TRBJ1-4, with D hard to call. V gave up 4 bases and J gave up 7 bases, with 7 bases separating them. The germline V gene has CDR1 LNHDA and CDR2 SQIVND (reference sequence). This CDR3 spans 12 amino acids. In nucleotides, the CDR3 is TGTGCCAGTAGTACCTCAGGTGAAAAACTGTTTTTT. Residues: CASSTSGEKLFF.

The chain carries TRBV27 and TRBJ2-2; TRBD2 matches at 16 bases. V was clipped by 7 bases and J by 6 bases; unmatched bases: 8. Germline CDR1 reads MNHEY; CDR2 reads SMNVEV (reference sequence). This CDR3 is 17 amino acids long. The DNA for the CDR3 is TGTGCCAGCAACAAGGGACTAGCGGGAGGGCCCTCCGGGGAGCTGTTTTTT. Encoded protein: CASNKGLAGGPSGELFF.